Described below is a single TCR beta chain sequence and its context. The antigen is not known. The sample is drawn from a study of cytomegalovirus exposure and HLA in healthy donors. Overall study: The 90 to 150 validation repertoires were produced on the same platform as the roughly 670 repertoires of the first cohort. This was reported in a later analysis.

Study-level findings and limits: Rare sequences made up most TCRs, while some public TCRs were found in many donors.

The data were produced by immunoSEQ multiplex PCR, yet TCRdb's version contains in-frame clones alone and is incomplete. Here the sample spans tens of thousands of clones, approximately 93% being singletons. Germline CDR1 MDHEN, CDR2 SYDVKM. The CDR3 covers 15 residues. V shed 6 bases, J shed 3 bases, and the junction held 9 bases outside the gene matches. The sample consisted of PBMCs. The rearrangement uses TRBV28 and TRBJ1-1; 8 nucleotides agree with TRBD1. The receptor was isolated from a woman in her late teens or twenties in good health and CMV-seropositive. The CDR3 loop reads CASSPGGGWHTEAFF. CDR3 in DNA: TGTGCCAGCAGCCCAGGGGGCGGATGGCACACTGAAGCTTTCTTT.